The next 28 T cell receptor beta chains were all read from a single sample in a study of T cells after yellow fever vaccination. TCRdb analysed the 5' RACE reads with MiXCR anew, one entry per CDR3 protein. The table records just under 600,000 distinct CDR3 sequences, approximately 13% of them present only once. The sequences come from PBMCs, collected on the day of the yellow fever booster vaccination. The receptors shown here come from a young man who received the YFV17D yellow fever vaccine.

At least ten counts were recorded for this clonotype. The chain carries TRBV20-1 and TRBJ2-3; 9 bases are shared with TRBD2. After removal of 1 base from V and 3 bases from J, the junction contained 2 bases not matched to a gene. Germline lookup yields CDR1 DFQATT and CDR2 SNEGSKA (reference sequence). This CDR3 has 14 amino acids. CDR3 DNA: TGCAGTGCTAGAGTAGCGGGAGTTACAGATACGCAGTATTTT. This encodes CSARVAGVTDTQYF.

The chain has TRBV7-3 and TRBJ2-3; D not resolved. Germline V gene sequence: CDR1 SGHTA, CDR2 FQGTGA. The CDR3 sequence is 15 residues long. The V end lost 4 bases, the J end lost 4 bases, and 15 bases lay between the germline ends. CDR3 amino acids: CASSYRRGLADTQYF. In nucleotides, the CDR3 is TGTGCCAGCAGCTACCGGAGAGGTTTGGCAGATACGCAGTATTTT.

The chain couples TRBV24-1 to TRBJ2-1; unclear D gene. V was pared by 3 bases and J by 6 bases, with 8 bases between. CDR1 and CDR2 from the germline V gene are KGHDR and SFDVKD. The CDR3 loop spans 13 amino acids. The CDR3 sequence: CATSDEALNEQFF. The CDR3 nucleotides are TGTGCCACCAGTGATGAGGCCCTCAATGAGCAGTTCTTC.

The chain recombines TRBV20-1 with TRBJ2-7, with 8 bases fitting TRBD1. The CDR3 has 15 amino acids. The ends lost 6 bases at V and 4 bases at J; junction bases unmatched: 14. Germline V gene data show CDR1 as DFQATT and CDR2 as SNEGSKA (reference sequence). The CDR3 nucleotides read TGCAGTGCCGCGAGGCAGGCAGGGGGCATTTACGAGCAGTACTTC. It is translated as CSAARQAGGIYEQYF.

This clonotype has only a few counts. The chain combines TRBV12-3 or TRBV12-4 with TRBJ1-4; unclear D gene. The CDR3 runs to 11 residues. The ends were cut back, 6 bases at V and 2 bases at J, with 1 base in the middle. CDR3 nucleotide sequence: TGTGCCAGCAGGACTAATGAAAAACTGTTTTTT. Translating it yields CASRTNEKLFF.

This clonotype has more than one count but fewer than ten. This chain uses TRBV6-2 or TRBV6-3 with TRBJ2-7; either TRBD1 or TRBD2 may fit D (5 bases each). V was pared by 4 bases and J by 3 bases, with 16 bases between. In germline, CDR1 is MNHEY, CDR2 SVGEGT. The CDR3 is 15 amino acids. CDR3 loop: CASSFRDVAFYEQYF. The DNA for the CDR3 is TGTGCCAGCAGTTTCCGGGACGTGGCTTTCTACGAGCAGTACTTC.

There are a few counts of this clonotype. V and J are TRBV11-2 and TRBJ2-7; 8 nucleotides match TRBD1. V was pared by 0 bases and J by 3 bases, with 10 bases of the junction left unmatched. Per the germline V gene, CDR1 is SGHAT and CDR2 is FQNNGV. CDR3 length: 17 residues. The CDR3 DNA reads TGTGCCAGCAGCTTAGATCTGCCCTGGGACAGGCACTACGAGCAGTACTTC. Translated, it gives CASSLDLPWDRHYEQYF.

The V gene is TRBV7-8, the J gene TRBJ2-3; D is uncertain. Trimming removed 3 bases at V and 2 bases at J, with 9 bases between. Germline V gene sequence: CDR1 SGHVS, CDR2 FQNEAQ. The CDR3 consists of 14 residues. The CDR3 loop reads CASSFWSFTDTQYF. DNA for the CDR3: TGTGCCAGCAGCTTTTGGAGTTTCACAGATACGCAGTATTTT.

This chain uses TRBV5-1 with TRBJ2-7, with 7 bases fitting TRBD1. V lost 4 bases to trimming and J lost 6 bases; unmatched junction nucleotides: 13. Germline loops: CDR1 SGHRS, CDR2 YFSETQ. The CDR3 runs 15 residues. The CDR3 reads CASSPADRDWGEQYF. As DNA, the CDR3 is TGCGCCAGCAGCCCCGCCGACAGGGATTGGGGCGAGCAGTACTTC.

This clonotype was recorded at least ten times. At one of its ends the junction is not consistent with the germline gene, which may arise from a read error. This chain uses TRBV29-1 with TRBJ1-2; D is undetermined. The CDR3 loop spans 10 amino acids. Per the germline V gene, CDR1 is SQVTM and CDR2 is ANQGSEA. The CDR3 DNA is TGCAGCGTTGGAAGCAGACCCGTTCACTTC. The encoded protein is CSVGSRPVHF.

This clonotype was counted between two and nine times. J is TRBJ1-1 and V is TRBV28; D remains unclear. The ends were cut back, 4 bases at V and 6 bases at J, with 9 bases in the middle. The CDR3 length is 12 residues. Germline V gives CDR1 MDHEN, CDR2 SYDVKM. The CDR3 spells CASSWGSAEAFF. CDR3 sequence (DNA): TGTGCCAGCAGTTGGGGTTCTGCTGAAGCTTTCTTT.

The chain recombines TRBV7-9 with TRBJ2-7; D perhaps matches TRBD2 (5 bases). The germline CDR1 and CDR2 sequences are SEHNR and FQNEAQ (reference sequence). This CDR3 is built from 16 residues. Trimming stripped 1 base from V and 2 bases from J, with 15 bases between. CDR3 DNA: TGTGCCAGCAGCTTAGTTCGGGGTCACAGAACCTACGAGCAGTACTTC. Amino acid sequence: CASSLVRGHRTYEQYF.

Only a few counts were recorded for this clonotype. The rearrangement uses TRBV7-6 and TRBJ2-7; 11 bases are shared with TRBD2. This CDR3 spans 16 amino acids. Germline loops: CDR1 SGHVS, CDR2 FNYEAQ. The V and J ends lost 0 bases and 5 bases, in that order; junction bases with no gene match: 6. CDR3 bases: TGTGCCAGCAGCTTAGCGACTAGCGGGATTGGCAACGAGCAGTACTTC. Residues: CASSLATSGIGNEQYF.

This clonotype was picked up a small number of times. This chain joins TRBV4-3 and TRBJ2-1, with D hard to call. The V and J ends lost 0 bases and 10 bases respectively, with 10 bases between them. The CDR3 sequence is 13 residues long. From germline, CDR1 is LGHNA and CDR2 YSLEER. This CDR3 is CASSQDTSTEQFF. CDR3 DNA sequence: TGCGCCAGCAGCCAAGACACCTCCACAGAGCAGTTCTTC.

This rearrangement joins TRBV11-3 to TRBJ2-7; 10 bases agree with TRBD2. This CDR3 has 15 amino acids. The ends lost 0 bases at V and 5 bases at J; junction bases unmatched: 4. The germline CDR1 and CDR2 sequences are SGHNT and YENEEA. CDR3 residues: CASSLEASGSHEQYF. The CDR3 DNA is TGTGCCAGCAGCTTAGAGGCTAGCGGGAGTCACGAGCAGTACTTC.

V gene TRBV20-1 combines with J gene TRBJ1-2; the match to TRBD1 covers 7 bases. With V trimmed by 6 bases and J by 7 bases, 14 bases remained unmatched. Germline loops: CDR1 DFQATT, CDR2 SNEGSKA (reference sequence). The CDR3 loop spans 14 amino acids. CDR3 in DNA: TGCAGTGCAAAACTACAGGGGAATGGCGGTGGCTACACCTTC. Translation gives CSAKLQGNGGGYTF.

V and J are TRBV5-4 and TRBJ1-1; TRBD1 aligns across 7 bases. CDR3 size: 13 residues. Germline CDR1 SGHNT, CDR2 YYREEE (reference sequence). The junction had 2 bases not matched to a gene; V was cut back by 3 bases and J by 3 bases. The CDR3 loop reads CASSSGTDTEAFF. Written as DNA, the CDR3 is TGTGCCAGCAGCTCCGGGACAGACACTGAAGCTTTCTTT.

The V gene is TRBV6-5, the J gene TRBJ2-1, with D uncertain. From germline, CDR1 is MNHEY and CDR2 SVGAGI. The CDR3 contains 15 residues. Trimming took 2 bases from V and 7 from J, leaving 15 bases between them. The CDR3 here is CASSYKRSSGNEQFF. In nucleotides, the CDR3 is TGTGCCAGCAGTTACAAAAGATCTAGTGGAAATGAGCAGTTCTTC.

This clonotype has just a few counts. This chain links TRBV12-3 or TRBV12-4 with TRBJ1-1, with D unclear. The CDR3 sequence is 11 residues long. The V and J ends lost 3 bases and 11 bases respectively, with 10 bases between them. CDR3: CASSFSSPAFF. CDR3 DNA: TGTGCCAGCAGTTTCTCCAGCCCGGCTTTCTTT.

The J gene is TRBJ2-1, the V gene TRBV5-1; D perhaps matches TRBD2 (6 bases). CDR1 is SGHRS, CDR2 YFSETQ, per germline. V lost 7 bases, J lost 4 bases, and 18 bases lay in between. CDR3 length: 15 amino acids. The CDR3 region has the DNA TGCGCCAGCCGCGCCTCCACGGACTATTACAATGAGCAGTTCTTC. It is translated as CASRASTDYYNEQFF.

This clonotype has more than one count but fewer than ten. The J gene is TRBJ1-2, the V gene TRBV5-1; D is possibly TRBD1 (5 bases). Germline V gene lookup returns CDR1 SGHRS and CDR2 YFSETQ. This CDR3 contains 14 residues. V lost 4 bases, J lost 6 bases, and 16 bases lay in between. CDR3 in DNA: TGCGCCAGCAGCCCTCTGGGGGTTGGGGATGGCTACACCTTC. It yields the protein CASSPLGVGDGYTF.

The CDR3 coding sequence is TGTGCCAGCAGCATGGACAGGGGGCAACTTGAAGCTTTCTTT. This encodes CASSMDRGQLEAFF. The chain uses TRBV11-2 and TRBJ1-1; 11 bases fit TRBD1. Germline V gene lookup returns CDR1 SGHAT and CDR2 FQNNGV. This CDR3 comprises 14 residues. J lost 7 bases, V lost 5 bases, and 6 bases had no gene match.

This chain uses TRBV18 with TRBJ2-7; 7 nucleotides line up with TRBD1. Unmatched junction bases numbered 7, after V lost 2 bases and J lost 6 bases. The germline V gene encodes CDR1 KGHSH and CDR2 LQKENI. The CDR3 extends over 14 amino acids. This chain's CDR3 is CASSPSGTEFEQYF. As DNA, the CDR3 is TGTGCCAGCTCACCATCCGGGACAGAGTTCGAGCAGTACTTC.

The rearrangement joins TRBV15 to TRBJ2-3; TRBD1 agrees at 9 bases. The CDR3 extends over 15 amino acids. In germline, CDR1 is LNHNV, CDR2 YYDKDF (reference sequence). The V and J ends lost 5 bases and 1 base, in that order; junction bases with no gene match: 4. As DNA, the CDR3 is TGTGCCACCAGCCAGGACAGGGGCGGCACAGATACGCAGTATTTT. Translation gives CATSQDRGGTDTQYF.

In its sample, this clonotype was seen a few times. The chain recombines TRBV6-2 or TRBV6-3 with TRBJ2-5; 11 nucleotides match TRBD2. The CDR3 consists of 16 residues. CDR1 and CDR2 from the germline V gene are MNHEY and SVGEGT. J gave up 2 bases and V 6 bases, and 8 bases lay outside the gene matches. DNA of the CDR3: TGTGCCAGCAGATACCGACTAGCGGGGAGGCAAGAGACCCAGTACTTC. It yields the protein CASRYRLAGRQETQYF.

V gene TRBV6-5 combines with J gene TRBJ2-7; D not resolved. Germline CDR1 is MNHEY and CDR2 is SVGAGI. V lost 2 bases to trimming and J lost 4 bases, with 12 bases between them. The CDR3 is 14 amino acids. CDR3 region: CASSYEAEVYEQYF. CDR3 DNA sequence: TGTGCCAGCAGTTACGAGGCAGAAGTGTACGAGCAGTACTTC.

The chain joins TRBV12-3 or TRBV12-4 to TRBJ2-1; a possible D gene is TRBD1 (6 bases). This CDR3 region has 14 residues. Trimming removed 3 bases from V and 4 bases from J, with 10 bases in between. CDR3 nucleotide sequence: TGTGCCAGCAGTTTCCTGGGACAATACAATGAGCAGTTCTTC. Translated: CASSFLGQYNEQFF.

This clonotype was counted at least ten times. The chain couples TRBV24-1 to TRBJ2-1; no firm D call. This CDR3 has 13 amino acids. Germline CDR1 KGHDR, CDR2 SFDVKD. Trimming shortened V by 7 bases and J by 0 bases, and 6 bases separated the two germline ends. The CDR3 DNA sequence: TGTGCCACCAGGGGTAGCTCCTACAATGAGCAGTTCTTC. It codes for CATRGSSYNEQFF.